Listed below are T cell receptor beta chains from one sample, sequenced in a study of blood T cell repertoires in COVID-19. Libraries were prepared by immunoSEQ multiplex PCR; TCRdb keeps only in-frame clonotypes and omits some of them. The data hold about 82,000 clones, with around 80% observed a single time. Sequences were obtained from peripheral blood. The receptors were sampled from a middle-aged woman with active or convalescent COVID-19. CDR3s include the opening cysteine and the closing phenylalanine or tryptophan. The D gene is left open where the match is weak. Clone size is stated in some rows and not others, as once, few, many or a class when expanded.

TGTGCCAGCAGCTTGGGGACAGGGGGTCTTCCTTACTACGAGCAGTACTTC	CASSLGTGGLPYYEQYF	17	few	TRBV7-9	TRBJ2-7	TRBD1
TGTGCCAGCAGCTTGAGGAGGGCTGTAGGGGCTTTCTTT	CASSLRRAVGAFF	13	few	TRBV5-6	TRBJ1-1	.
TGTGCCAGCAGTGTCGGACTAGGTGGCACCGGGGAGCTGTTTTTT	CASSVGLGGTGELFF	15	.	TRBV27	TRBJ2-2	TRBD2
TGTGCCAGCAGTTACTCCCGGGAGGGGGGTCAGCCCCAGCATTTT	CASSYSREGGQPQHF	15	.	TRBV6-5	TRBJ1-5	.
TGTGCCAGCAGTTCGGTGGGGAGCACTGAAGCTTTCTTT	CASSSVGSTEAFF	13	.	TRBV28	TRBJ1-1	.
TGTGCCAGCAGTTTGGAGGGAGCTCATGGCTACACCTTC	CASSLEGAHGYTF	13	.	TRBV28	TRBJ1-2	.
TGCGCCAGCAGCCAAGGACAGGGTGGGGACACCATATATTTT	CASSQGQGGDTIYF	14	.	TRBV4-3	TRBJ1-3	TRBD1
TGTGCCAGCAGTTCCCCAGGGGCCTCGAACACTGAAGCTTTCTTT	CASSSPGASNTEAFF	15	.	TRBV28	TRBJ1-1	.
TGTGCCAGCAGCTTAGATTCAGGGGGAGAAGAGACCCAGTACTTC	CASSLDSGGEETQYF	15	.	TRBV7-2	TRBJ2-5	TRBD1
TGTGCCAGCGGGGCAGTTTACGAGCAGTACTTC	CASGAVYEQYF	11	.	TRBV6-5	TRBJ2-7	.
TGTGCCAGCAGCCGTTCAGGACAAACCTACAATGAGCAGTTCTTC	CASSRSGQTYNEQFF	15	.	TRBV4-2	TRBJ2-1	.
TGCGCCAGCAGCCAACTGAGGGAGTCGACGATAGGTGAAGCTTTCTTT	CASSQLRESTIGEAFF	16	.	TRBV4-1	TRBJ1-1	.
TGTGCCAGCAGCCAAGATGGTCAGTTAAACTCCTACGAGCAGTACTTC	CASSQDGQLNSYEQYF	16	once	TRBV3-1/TRBV3-2	TRBJ2-7	.
TGCGCCAGCAGCCGCCAGGGCCCGGGGGAAGGGGAGACCCAGTACTTC	CASSRQGPGEGETQYF	16	.	TRBV4-1	TRBJ2-5	.
TGTGCCAGTAGTATTGGACTAGCGGGAGGGAAGAACACCGGGGAGCTGTTTTTT	CASSIGLAGGKNTGELFF	18	.	TRBV19	TRBJ2-2	TRBD2
TGTGCCAGTAGTAGCGACAGCACTGGGGCCAACGTCCTGACTTTC	CASSSDSTGANVLTF	15	.	TRBV19	TRBJ2-6	.
TGTGCCAGCAGCCGCTCGGGGAATACGCAGTATTTT	CASSRSGNTQYF	12	.	TRBV7-3	TRBJ2-3	.
TGTGCCAGCAGGCTGGGTGTTTACAGCCAAGAGACCCAGTACTTC	CASRLGVYSQETQYF	15	.	TRBV5-8	TRBJ2-5	.
TGTGCCAGCAGCGACTCCGGGACAGGAAATTCACCCCTCCACTTT	CASSDSGTGNSPLHF	15	.	TRBV11-2	TRBJ1-6	TRBD1
TGTGCCAGCAGCGCCACAGGGGATGCCTATAATTCACCCCTCCACTTT	CASSATGDAYNSPLHF	16	.	TRBV5-6	TRBJ1-6	TRBD1
TGTGCCAGCAGCGTAGCAGACAGGGGGGAGTCAGATACGCAGTATTTT	CASSVADRGESDTQYF	16	once	TRBV9	TRBJ2-3	TRBD1
TGTGCCAGCAGCTTAAGTTTGGGACAGGCCACAGATACGCAGTATTTT	CASSLSLGQATDTQYF	16	.	TRBV7-9	TRBJ2-3	TRBD1
TGCGCCAGCCCCACGGGGGTCTTTAATTCACCCCTCCACTTT	CASPTGVFNSPLHF	14	.	TRBV23-1	TRBJ1-6	.
TGTGCCATCGGCTTAGGCCGGGGGTACAATGAGCAGTTCTTC	CAIGLGRGYNEQFF	14	.	TRBV10-3	TRBJ2-1	.
TGTGCCAGCAGCTTAGCTAGCGGGGGGTGGAATGAGCAGTTCTTC	CASSLASGGWNEQFF	15	.	TRBV3-1/TRBV3-2	TRBJ2-1	TRBD2
TGTGCCAGCAGAACAGGGGCGGGGGGGACCCAGTACTTC	CASRTGAGGTQYF	13	.	TRBV2	TRBJ2-5	.
TGTGCCAGCAGTGTCCTAGGGGGATCACCCCTCCACTTT	CASSVLGGSPLHF	13	.	TRBV6-2/TRBV6-3	TRBJ1-6	.
TGTGCCAGCAGACCAGGGATTTCCACCGGGGAGCTGTTTTTT	CASRPGISTGELFF	14	.	TRBV7-3	TRBJ2-2	.
TGCAGCGTTGAAGCCCTGGGAGCGAGCTACACCTTC	CSVEALGASYTF	12	.	TRBV29-1	TRBJ1-2	.
TGTGCCAGCAGCCCCAGACTAGTCCCCTACGAGCAGTACTTC	CASSPRLVPYEQYF	14	.	TRBV11-2	TRBJ2-7	.
TGTGCCAGCAGTTTTCGGGGTTACGAGCAGTACTTC	CASSFRGYEQYF	12	.	TRBV12-3/TRBV12-4	TRBJ2-7	.
TGTGCCAGCAGTCTTCCGGGACAGGGGGCCTACAATGAGCAGTTCTTC	CASSLPGQGAYNEQFF	16	few	TRBV28	TRBJ2-1	TRBD1
TGCGCCAGCAGTGAGATTAGCTACAATGAGCAGTTCTTC	CASSEISYNEQFF	13	.	TRBV10-1	TRBJ2-1	.
TGTGCCAGCAGTGAAGAATTTTACTCTGGAAACACCATATATTTT	CASSEEFYSGNTIYF	15	.	TRBV6-1	TRBJ1-3	.
TGCAGCACCCGGACTAGCGGCTCCTACAATGAGCAGTTCTTC	CSTRTSGSYNEQFF	14	.	TRBV29-1	TRBJ2-1	TRBD2
TGTGCCAGCAGCTACGGGACAGGGGGCAATTCACCCCTCCACTTT	CASSYGTGGNSPLHF	15	.	TRBV11-1	TRBJ1-6	TRBD1
TGTGCCAGCAGCTTATTACTAGCGGGGGCCTCGAACACCGGGGAGCTGTTTTTT	CASSLLLAGASNTGELFF	18	.	TRBV7-2	TRBJ2-2	TRBD2
TGTGCCAGTAGTCGGGACAGAATTTCCTACGAGCAGTACTTC	CASSRDRISYEQYF	14	few	TRBV19	TRBJ2-7	TRBD1
TGTGCCAGCAGTTCCCCGGCAGGGGTTCCAACTATGGAGGGCTACACCTTC	CASSSPAGVPTMEGYTF	17	.	TRBV28	TRBJ1-2	.
TGTGCCAGCAGCTTAGGAGGGGGCACTGAAGCTTTCTTT	CASSLGGGTEAFF	13	.	TRBV7-2	TRBJ1-1	.
TGTGCCAGCAACCGAGCGGGGGTCGCCGGGGAGCTGTTTTTT	CASNRAGVAGELFF	14	.	TRBV7-9	TRBJ2-2	TRBD2
TGTGCCACCCAGAGGAGCTCCTACAATGAGCAGTTCTTC	CATQRSSYNEQFF	13	.	TRBV2	TRBJ2-1	.
TGTGCCAGCAGCTCGGGGGGGGTAGGGAACCCCCGCGGGGAGCTGTTTTTT	CASSSGGVGNPRGELFF	17	.	TRBV7-2	TRBJ2-2	TRBD2
TGTGCCAGCAGTTACGAGGGCAATCAGCCCCAGCATTTT	CASSYEGNQPQHF	13	.	TRBV6-2/TRBV6-3	TRBJ1-5	.
TGCGCCAGCAGCCGACAGGCCCCCACAGATACGCAGTATTTT	CASSRQAPTDTQYF	14	.	TRBV5-1	TRBJ2-3	.
TGCGCCAGCAGCCAAAGCCTGACAGGGCCCTACGAGCAGTACTTC	CASSQSLTGPYEQYF	15	.	TRBV4-1	TRBJ2-7	TRBD1
TGTGCCAGCATGCGTCCTGGAGCCAGCACAGATACGCAGTATTTT	CASMRPGASTDTQYF	15	.	TRBV27	TRBJ2-3	.
TGTGCCAGCAGCCAGGCAGGACAGGGCGAGCAGTACTTC	CASSQAGQGEQYF	13	.	TRBV28	TRBJ2-7	TRBD1
TGTGCCAGCAATACGGGGATTAACTATGGCTACACCTTC	CASNTGINYGYTF	13	once	TRBV28	TRBJ1-2	.
TGTGCCAGCTCATGGTTTCCAGACACTGAAGCTTTCTTT	CASSWFPDTEAFF	13	.	TRBV18	TRBJ1-1	.
TGTGCCAGCACCCCTCCACAGGGCTATGTGGGCAGCAATCAGCCCCAGCATTTT	CASTPPQGYVGSNQPQHF	18	.	TRBV28	TRBJ1-5	.
TGTGCCAGCTCACCAGGGGAAGCAGCGGGCACAGATACGCAGTATTTT	CASSPGEAAGTDTQYF	16	.	TRBV18	TRBJ2-3	.